The sequence of this TCR beta chain was determined in a study of T cell changes during pregnancy in multiple sclerosis. CDR1 SGHRS and CDR2 YFSETQ come from the germline V gene. V dropped 0 bases and J dropped 6 bases, with 10 bases sitting between them. The CDR3 sequence is 14 residues long. Produced via immunoSEQ multiplex PCR; TCRdb's table is partial and in-frame only. Among under 85,000 clones, less than 95% were seen once, and the ten largest hold about 0.6%. The V gene is TRBV5-1, the J gene TRBJ2-1; a possible D gene is TRBD2 (7 bases). This clonotype was obtained from a female donor with multiple sclerosis, enrolled in a pregnancy study. The specimen was peripheral blood, collected in the third trimester of pregnancy. CDR3 sequence: CASSLAGGLNEQFF. Written as DNA, the CDR3 is TGCGCCAGCAGCTTGGCGGGGGGCCTCAATGAGCAGTTCTTC.